A single sample is the source of the 25 T cell receptor beta chains below, sequenced in a study of metastatic and nonmetastatic thyroid tumors. TCRdb re-called clones via MiXCR from the PCR reads. The table has 20,000 to 25,000 clones, approximately 11% seen once. Nobody among the patients had been given any treatment before thyroid surgery. Material: blood. Receptors were obtained from a female donor with papillary thyroid cancer or a benign thyroid nodule (not recorded which). Some clones in this sample may be carry-over from other donors' samples.

This clone was picked up one time. A read error may produce the germline difference seen at one junction end. V gene TRBV5-1 combines with J gene TRBJ2-7; TRBD2 matches at 9 bases. The CDR3 is 15 residues long. Germline V gene sequence: CDR1 SGHRS, CDR2 YFSETQ. CDR3 amino acids: CVSRSSTSGLNEQYF. CDR3 coding DNA: TGCGTCAGCAGATCATCCACTAGCGGGCTGAACGAGCAGTACTTC.

The V and J genes are TRBV5-5 and TRBJ2-4, with a possible D match to TRBD1 (6 bases). V was pared by 4 bases and J by 7 bases, with 18 bases between. This CDR3 contains 15 residues. Per the germline V gene, CDR1 is SGHKS and CDR2 is YYEKEE (reference sequence). CDR3 residues: CASSRELGDRNIQYF. Here the CDR3 DNA reads TGTGCCAGCAGCCGAGAACTCGGCGACAGGAACATTCAGTACTTC.

This clone showed up many times. The rearrangement uses TRBV6-6 and TRBJ2-4; possibly TRBD2 for D (5 bases). Trimming shortened V by 0 bases and J by 4 bases, and 10 bases separated the two germline ends. The CDR3 contains 15 residues. Germline assignment: CDR1 MNHNY and CDR2 SVGAGI (reference sequence). DNA of the CDR3: TGTGCCAGCAGTTACTCGATGAGGGATAAAAACATTCAGTACTTC. This gives the protein CASSYSMRDKNIQYF.

In its sample, this clone was seen many times. The junction does not match germline at one end; this may be a read error. The gene calls are TRBV2 and TRBJ2-7; D possibly corresponds to TRBD1 (5 bases). The CDR3 totals 14 residues. Germline V lookup: CDR1 SNHLY, CDR2 FYNNEI. The chain's CDR3 is CASSEGAVSYEQYF. The CDR3 DNA reads TGTGCCAGCAGCGAAGGGGCAGTCTCCTACGAGCAGTACTTC.

This clone occurred many times. The chain combines TRBV4-3 with TRBJ2-3; 9 bases are shared with TRBD2. This CDR3 is built from 17 residues. Germline CDR1 reads LGHNA; CDR2 reads YSLEER. The junction had 6 bases not matched to a gene; V was cut back by 0 bases and J by 2 bases. The CDR3 sequence: CASSQEMAGGPTDTQYF. In nucleotides, the CDR3 is TGCGCCAGCAGCCAAGAGATGGCGGGAGGGCCCACAGATACGCAGTATTTT.

At least ten counts were recorded for this clone. The chain combines TRBV11-2 with TRBJ2-1; 9 bases match TRBD2. V lost 0 bases, J lost 2 bases, and 2 bases stayed unmatched. This CDR3 has 16 amino acids. Germline V gives CDR1 SGHAT, CDR2 FQNNGV. DNA of the CDR3: TGTGCCAGCAGCTTAGAACGCGGGAGGGCCTACAATGAGCAGTTCTTC. Its protein is CASSLERGRAYNEQFF.

This clone was detected many times. V is TRBV27 and J is TRBJ2-1, with 9 bases fitting TRBD2. CDR1 is MNHEY, CDR2 SMNVEV, per germline (reference sequence). The CDR3 is made up of 14 amino acids. The ends lost 5 bases at V and 6 bases at J; junction bases unmatched: 5. The CDR3 sequence: CASSPGLAPNEQFF. The CDR3 DNA follows: TGTGCCAGCAGTCCTGGACTAGCGCCCAATGAGCAGTTCTTC.

As to this clone: One junction end does not reproduce the germline sequence, and a read error may be involved. The chain combines TRBV12-3 or TRBV12-4 with TRBJ2-7; D might be TRBD1 (5 bases). The CDR3 totals 12 residues. The CDR3 spells CASGWGSYEQLF. CDR3 nucleotides: TGTGCCAGCGGATGGGGCTCCTACGAGCAGTTATTC.

This clone was counted at least ten times. The V gene is TRBV6-4, the J gene TRBJ2-1; perhaps D is TRBD1 or TRBD2 (5 bases each). The CDR3 spans 15 residues. The V gene lost 0 bases and the J gene lost 6 bases, with 12 bases spanning the gap. The V gene's germline CDR1 is MRHNA and CDR2 SNTAGT. This CDR3 is CASSDSVGGTNEQFF. The CDR3 bases are TGTGCCAGCAGTGACTCCGTTGGGGGTACCAATGAGCAGTTCTTC.

This clone occurred many times. Given a much more abundant clone one base away, this may be a read error. Other DNA sequences within the sample encode an identical CDR3. CDR3 in amino acids: CATSNGFPADTQYF. CDR3 DNA: TGTGCCACCAGCAATGGTTTCCCGGCAGACACGCAGTATTTT. This chain connects TRBV15 to TRBJ2-3; no clear D. This CDR3 spans 14 amino acids. CDR1 is LNHNV and CDR2 is YYDKDF in the germline V gene (reference sequence).

This clone occurred once. The chain joins TRBV6-1 to TRBJ1-1; 7 nucleotides align to TRBD1. Germline lookup yields CDR1 MNHNS and CDR2 SASEGT. The CDR3 covers 16 residues. Losses at the gene ends were 7 bases for V and 5 bases for J; bases not matched to a gene: 16. CDR3 amino acids: CASKGTVTGARTEAFF. DNA of the CDR3: TGTGCCAGCAAGGGGACAGTAACAGGGGCTAGGACTGAAGCTTTCTTT.

Details on this clone: The CDR3 does not end in the conserved phenylalanine or tryptophan, so this is likely a read error. No DNA is shown, since the ends of the CDR3 on it are uncertain; the CDR3 is the one TCRdb lists. This chain joins TRBV6-1 and TRBJ1-1; the table calls TRBD1, which could not be checked here. Germline lookup yields CDR1 MNHNS and CDR2 SASEGT. Counting both end residues, the CDR3 totals 14 amino acids. The CDR3: CASSETQGVAEAFS.

The chain is built from TRBV5-6 and TRBJ1-1; maybe TRBD1 (5 bases). CDR3 length: 12 residues. Looked up from germline, CDR1 is SGHDT and CDR2 is YYEEEE. The V end lost 2 bases, the J end lost 8 bases, and 10 bases lay between the germline ends. As DNA, the CDR3 is TGTGCCAGCAGCTTAGGGACTCCCGAAGCTTTCTTT. Amino acid sequence: CASSLGTPEAFF. Full variable domain (missing parts from reference TRBV5-6 and TRBJ1-1): DAGVTQSPTHLIKTRGQQVTLRCSPKSGHDTVSWYQQALGQGPQFIFQYYEEEERQRGNFPDRFSGHQFPNYSSELNVNALLLGDSALYLCASSLGTPEAFFGQGTRLTVV.

This clone was recorded many times. The gene calls are TRBV9 and TRBJ1-1, with a weak D call TRBD1 (6 bases). The germline V gene has CDR1 SGDLS and CDR2 YYNGEE. V was shortened by 3 bases and J by 4 bases, with 13 bases between the two germline ends. The length of the CDR3 is 14 residues. This CDR3 is CASSDPGAGTEAFF. The DNA for the CDR3 is TGTGCCAGCAGCGACCCAGGGGCGGGCACTGAAGCTTTCTTT. The variable domain in full, completed from reference TRBV9 and TRBJ1-1, reads DSGVTQTPKHLITATGQRVTLRCSPRSGDLSVYWYQQSLDQGLQFLIQYYNGEERAKGNILERFSAQQFPDLHSELNLSSLELGDSALYFCASSDPGAGTEAFFGQGTRLTVV.

A single count supports this clone. Germline and junction disagree at one end, which may indicate a read error. The V call is TRBV7-7, the J call TRBJ2-3, with D possibly being TRBD2 (6 bases). Germline V gene sequence: CDR1 SSHAT, CDR2 FNYEAQ (reference sequence). This CDR3 contains 14 residues. The CDR3 DNA sequence: TGTGCTAGCAGCTTGGGAGGAGCCGCAGATACGCAGTATTTT. Translation: CASSLGGAADTQYF.

This clone was counted many times. V and J are TRBV4-3 and TRBJ2-1; 9 bases are a match to TRBD2. V gave up 4 bases and J gave up 7 bases; unmatched junction bases: 11. Germline CDR1 reads LGHNA; CDR2 reads YSLEER. The length of the CDR3 is 16 residues. CDR3 sequence: CASSRWQGSGSNEQFF. Here the CDR3 DNA reads TGCGCCAGCAGCCGCTGGCAGGGTAGCGGGAGTAATGAGCAGTTCTTC.

This clone turned up a few times. CDR3 region: CASSPWTGTRREQYF. CDR3 coding DNA: TGTGCCAGCAGTCCCTGGACAGGGACTCGCCGCGAGCAGTACTTC. V is TRBV6-1 and J is TRBJ2-7, with TRBD1 matching over 8 bases. This CDR3 comprises 15 residues. CDR1 and CDR2 from the germline V gene are MNHNS and SASEGT. V lost 5 bases, J lost 6 bases, and 12 bases stayed unmatched.

This clone was seen a handful of times. The V gene is TRBV28, the J gene TRBJ1-2; possibly TRBD1 for D (6 bases). Germline assignment: CDR1 MDHEN and CDR2 SYDVKM. Trimming shortened V by 10 bases and J by 5 bases, and 20 bases separated the two germline ends. This CDR3 spans 14 amino acids. The CDR3: CATPSPAGAYGYTF. The CDR3 DNA reads as TGTGCCACCCCCTCTCCCGCAGGGGCGTATGGCTACACCTTC.

This clone was detected ten times or more. The chain combines TRBV4-3 with TRBJ2-1, with 9 bases matching TRBD2. This CDR3 has 13 amino acids. Germline trimming cut 3 bases from V and 8 bases from J; bases unmatched to any gene: 2. The V gene's germline CDR1 is LGHNA and CDR2 YSLEER. This CDR3 reads CASSHEREDEQFF. DNA for the CDR3: TGCGCCAGCAGCCACGAGCGGGAGGATGAGCAGTTCTTC.

For this clone: A clone one base away is much larger, so this may be a read error. J is TRBJ2-2 and V is TRBV7-7, with D possibly TRBD1 on 6 matching bases. Germline values: CDR1 SSHAT, CDR2 FNYEAQ (reference sequence). The CDR3 is 15 residues long. The CDR3 reads CASSLEGGNTGKLFF. The CDR3 DNA reads TGTGCCAGCAGCTTAGAAGGGGGAAACACCGGGAAGCTGTTTTTT.

The rearrangement joins TRBV12-3 or TRBV12-4 to TRBJ2-7, with D hard to call. CDR3 length: 14 amino acids. V shed 6 bases and J shed 5 bases, with 17 bases lying between them. The CDR3 loop reads CASSPSYGGDEQYF. In DNA form, the CDR3 reads TGTGCCAGCAGCCCCTCCTACGGTGGTGACGAGCAGTACTTC.

The rearrangement links TRBV6-2 or TRBV6-3 to TRBJ2-5; D possibly matches TRBD1 or TRBD2 (5 bases each). V lost 10 bases, J lost 2 bases, and 17 bases lay in between. The CDR3 length is 14 residues. CDR1 is MNHEY, CDR2 SVGEGT, per germline. CDR3 sequence: CATGDRDTQETQYF. CDR3 DNA: TGTGCCACCGGGGACCGCGACACACAAGAGACCCAGTACTTC.

This clone was seen ten or more times. The rearrangement uses TRBV29-1 and TRBJ1-1; D is unresolved. V dropped 8 bases and J dropped 6 bases, with 16 bases sitting between them. The CDR3 is 12 residues long. Looked up from germline, CDR1 is SQVTM and CDR2 is ANQGSEA. The DNA for the CDR3 is TGCAGCTCCGACGGGGAGGACCCTGAAGCTTTCTTT. It encodes CSSDGEDPEAFF.

As concerns this clone: A read error may explain this, as a much larger clone is one base away. Other DNA sequences in this specimen translate into the identical CDR3. The gene calls are TRBV20-1 and TRBJ1-1; possible D gene TRBD1, 6 bases. CDR3 size: 15 residues. From germline, CDR1 is DFQATT and CDR2 SNEGSKA (reference sequence). V dropped 3 bases and J dropped 5 bases, with 19 bases sitting between them. As DNA, the CDR3 is TGCAGTGCTAGTAGAACGGGGGGCATTGTAACTGAAGCTTTCTTT. It specifies CSASRTGGIVTEAFF.

This clone was seen many times. The V and J genes are TRBV4-3 and TRBJ2-1; 9 bases are a match to TRBD1. CDR3 length: 15 residues. Germline CDR1 LGHNA, CDR2 YSLEER. V shed 0 bases, J shed 7 bases, and the junction held 4 bases outside the gene matches. In DNA form, the CDR3 reads TGCGCCAGCAGCCAAGAGGGGACAGGGACGAATGAGCAGTTCTTC. Translating it yields CASSQEGTGTNEQFF.